The 25 T cell receptor beta chains reported below all come from one sample, sequenced in a study of blood T cell repertoires in COVID-19. Method: immunoSEQ multiplex PCR; TCRdb's copy keeps in-frame clones and lacks some. Of about 240,000 clones in the sample, approximately 78% were seen once. Sample: peripheral blood. These receptors were taken from a woman aged 60 to 75 with active or convalescent COVID-19.

The chain joins TRBV6-5 to TRBJ1-1, with TRBD1 matching 9 bases. The junction had 10 bases not matched to a gene; V was cut back by 6 bases and J by 5 bases. The CDR3 extends over 15 amino acids. Per germline, CDR1 MNHEY and CDR2 SVGAGI. The CDR3 sequence: CASRGNRGRETEAFF. CDR3 nucleotides: TGTGCCAGCAGGGGGAACAGGGGGCGCGAAACTGAAGCTTTCTTT.

The chain uses TRBV9 and TRBJ1-1; TRBD1 is a possible D gene (5 bases). Deletions cut 2 bases from V and 7 bases from J, with 15 bases between. CDR3 size: 14 residues. Germline V gene sequence: CDR1 SGDLS, CDR2 YYNGEE. The CDR3 region is CASSVRTTDGEAFF. CDR3 in DNA: TGTGCCAGCAGCGTGAGGACAACGGATGGTGAAGCTTTCTTT.

The gene calls are TRBV13 and TRBJ1-2; TRBD1 agrees at 8 bases. The length of the CDR3 is 13 residues. Germline-derived CDR1 and CDR2 are PRHDT and FYEKMQ (reference sequence). V shed 5 bases and J 5 bases; nucleotides not matched to a gene: 4. As DNA, the CDR3 is TGTGCCAGCAGCCGGACAGGGTGGTATGGCTACACCTTC. Translated: CASSRTGWYGYTF. Combining the CDR3 with reference TRBV13 and TRBJ1-2 gives the whole variable domain AAGVIQSPRHLIKEKRETATLKCYPIPRHDTVYWYQQGPGQDPQFLISFYEKMQSDKGSIPDRFSAQQFSDYHSELNMSSLELGDSALYFCASSRTGWYGYTFGSGTRLTVV.

The chain carries TRBV2 and TRBJ2-7, with D tentatively TRBD2 (5 bases). This CDR3 has 13 amino acids. The V and J ends lost 5 bases and 4 bases respectively, with 12 bases between them. The germline gives CDR1 SNHLY, CDR2 FYNNEI. The CDR3 sequence: CASSLGAWYEQYF. CDR3 in DNA: TGTGCCAGCAGTCTGGGAGCTTGGTACGAGCAGTACTTC. The variable domain in full, with the rest retrieved from reference TRBV2 and TRBJ2-7, is EPEVTQTPSHQVTQMGQEVILRCVPISNHLYFYWYRQILGQKVEFLVSFYNNEISEKSEIFDDQFSVERPDGSNFTLKIRSTKLEDSAMYFCASSLGAWYEQYFGPGTRLTVT.

The chain couples TRBV6-5 to TRBJ1-2; a weak D match, TRBD1 (5 bases). Trimming cost V 4 bases and J 6 bases, with 18 bases left between them. Per germline, CDR1 MNHEY and CDR2 SVGAGI. This CDR3 is built from 15 residues. The CDR3 region is CASSLLAWGGDGYTF. For the CDR3, the DNA is TGTGCCAGCAGTTTACTCGCCTGGGGGGGGGATGGCTACACCTTC.

This clone was detected only once. Germline and junction disagree at one end, which may indicate a read error. V and J are TRBV7-7 and TRBJ2-3; the D gene is possibly TRBD1 (6 bases). This CDR3 is built from 13 residues. Germline values: CDR1 SSHAT, CDR2 FNYEAQ (reference sequence). The CDR3 coding sequence is TGTGCTAGCAGCCTACAGGGAGTAGATACGCAGTATTTT. Its translation is CASSLQGVDTQYF.

The chain is built from TRBV27 and TRBJ2-2, with 15 bases that match TRBD2. The CDR3 totals 18 residues. The V and J ends lost 6 bases and 0 bases, in that order; junction bases with no gene match: 5. Germline assignment: CDR1 MNHEY and CDR2 SMNVEV (reference sequence). The CDR3 is CASRTGTSGGSNTGELFF. The DNA for the CDR3 is TGTGCCAGCAGAACCGGGACTAGCGGGGGGTCGAACACCGGGGAGCTGTTTTTT.

This clone was seen a handful of times. The gene calls are TRBV27 and TRBJ2-1, with TRBD2 identical over 11 bases. Germline V gives CDR1 MNHEY, CDR2 SMNVEV (reference sequence). Trimming cost V 0 bases and J 4 bases; bases outside gene matches: 8. The CDR3 spans 18 residues. CDR3 sequence reads: CASSLSRRGTSGYNEQFF. The CDR3 nucleotides read TGTGCCAGCAGTTTATCTCGCCGCGGGACTAGCGGATACAATGAGCAGTTCTTC.

The gene calls are TRBV4-1 and TRBJ1-1; 11 positions agree with TRBD1. In germline, CDR1 is MGHRA, CDR2 YSYEKL. With 4 bases clipped from V and 6 bases from J, the junction kept 4 bases outside the gene matches. The CDR3 runs to 14 residues. The CDR3 loop reads CASSPGQGDPEAFF. The CDR3 nucleotides are TGCGCCAGCAGCCCGGGACAGGGGGACCCTGAAGCTTTCTTT.

The chain recombines TRBV7-7 with TRBJ2-3, with TRBD2 identical over 15 bases. With 4 bases clipped from V and 5 bases from J, the junction kept 7 bases outside the gene matches. The CDR3 runs 17 residues. From germline, CDR1 is SSHAT and CDR2 FNYEAQ (reference sequence). The CDR3 sequence: CASSSGLAGGQGDTQYF. The CDR3 DNA reads TGTGCCAGCAGCTCAGGACTAGCGGGGGGGCAAGGAGATACGCAGTATTTT.

The chain joins TRBV5-5 to TRBJ1-5; D is possibly TRBD1 (6 bases). This CDR3 region has 15 residues. Trimming took 0 bases from V and 3 from J, leaving 10 bases between them. Germline CDR1 SGHKS, CDR2 YYEKEE (reference sequence). DNA for the CDR3: TGTGCCAGCAGCTTGGCGGCAGGGGCCAATCAGCCCCAGCATTTT. This gives the protein CASSLAAGANQPQHF.

The DNA for the CDR3 is TGTGCCAGCAGCGTAGCCGTAGCGGGGGGGCAAGAGACCCAGTACTTC. Its protein product is CASSVAVAGGQETQYF. The chain employs TRBV9 and TRBJ2-5, with 11 nucleotides matching TRBD2. Germline loops: CDR1 SGDLS, CDR2 YYNGEE. Trimming at V came to 0 bases and at J to 2 bases, leaving 3 bases not matched to a gene. This CDR3 comprises 16 residues.

This chain uses TRBV30 with TRBJ1-2; D might be TRBD1 (5 bases). Trimming took 4 bases from V and 8 from J, leaving 17 bases between them. The CDR3 loop spans 13 amino acids. Germline V CDR1 and CDR2: GTSNPN, SVGIG (reference sequence). The CDR3 DNA sequence: TGTGCCTGGACCGCCCAGGGAATGGGGGGCTACACCTTC. This translates into CAWTAQGMGGYTF. Drawing the rest from reference TRBV30 and TRBJ1-2, the complete variable domain is SQTIHQWPATLVQPVGSPLSLECTVEGTSNPNLYWYRQAAGRGLQLLFYSVGIGQISSEVPQNLSASRPQDRQFILSSKKLLLSDSGFYLCAWTAQGMGGYTFGSGTRLTVV.

The genes are TRBV27 and TRBJ2-1; a weak D match, TRBD1 (5 bases). Looked up from germline, CDR1 is MNHEY and CDR2 is SMNVEV (reference sequence). The CDR3 totals 13 residues. V was shortened by 6 bases and J by 4 bases, with 10 bases between the two germline ends. CDR3 sequence (DNA): TGTGCCAGCAGAGACAGAAGTTACAATGAGCAGTTCTTC. This sequence encodes CASRDRSYNEQFF.

The rearrangement links TRBV2 to TRBJ1-1; D remains unclear. Between the trimmed V and J ends, which lost 6 bases and 1 base, there was a span of 9 bases. There are 13 residues in the CDR3. Germline V gives CDR1 SNHLY, CDR2 FYNNEI. Here the CDR3 reads CASRPTTNTEAFF. CDR3 DNA: TGTGCCAGCAGACCCACAACGAACACTGAAGCTTTCTTT.

The sample holds one count of this clone. The gene calls are TRBV19 and TRBJ1-2; a possible D gene is TRBD1 (6 bases). Looked up from germline, CDR1 is LNHDA and CDR2 is SQIVND (reference sequence). Trimming cost V 7 bases and J 2 bases, with 11 bases left between them. The CDR3 sequence is 13 residues long. The CDR3: CASNRDTNYGYTF. The CDR3, as DNA: TGTGCCAGTAATCGGGACACAAACTATGGCTACACCTTC.

The CDR3 loop reads CASSKFPTGDYGYTF. DNA for the CDR3: TGTGCCAGTAGTAAATTCCCGACAGGGGACTATGGCTACACCTTC. V gene TRBV19 combines with J gene TRBJ1-2, with 8 bases fitting TRBD1. Per the germline V gene, CDR1 is LNHDA and CDR2 is SQIVND (reference sequence). Trimming took 4 bases from V and 3 from J; bases not matched to a gene: 7. This CDR3 comprises 15 residues.

This rearrangement joins TRBV3-1 (or the pseudogene TRBV3-2) to TRBJ2-5; 11 nucleotides line up with TRBD2. V dropped 5 bases and J dropped 3; count of bases not matched to a gene: 2. There are 14 residues in the CDR3. From germline, CDR1 is LGHDT and CDR2 YNNKEL (reference sequence). As DNA, the CDR3 is TGTGCCAGCAGCTTTAGCGGGGGGGAAGAGACCCAGTACTTC. It is translated as CASSFSGGEETQYF.

This sequence joins TRBV7-3 and TRBJ1-2; 9 bases map to TRBD1. V gave up 6 bases and J gave up 2 bases; unmatched junction bases: 7. The CDR3 extends over 15 amino acids. CDR1 and CDR2 (germline): SGHTA, FQGTGA. The chain's CDR3 is CASSLQGQGNYGYTF. CDR3 sequence (DNA): TGTGCCAGCAGTTTACAGGGACAGGGCAACTATGGCTACACCTTC.

The chain employs TRBV15 and TRBJ1-2; tentative D call: TRBD1 (5 bases). This CDR3 contains 17 residues. V was pared by 2 bases and J by 1 base, with 17 bases between. Germline CDR1 and CDR2: LNHNV and YYDKDF (reference sequence). CDR3 protein: CATSRKTSTDLNYGYTF. The CDR3 DNA is TGTGCCACCAGCAGAAAGACCTCGACAGACCTTAACTATGGCTACACCTTC.

The rearrangement uses TRBV10-3 and TRBJ2-3; 7 bases are shared with TRBD1. Germline V gene data show CDR1 as ENHRY and CDR2 as SYGVKD. The CDR3 has 16 residues. Trimming took 0 bases from V and 5 from J; bases not matched to a gene: 8. The CDR3 loop is CAISESIRTGVDTQYF. The CDR3 DNA reads as TGTGCCATCAGTGAGTCTATCAGGACAGGCGTAGATACGCAGTATTTT.

The chain is built from TRBV3-1 (or the pseudogene TRBV3-2) and TRBJ1-1; 10 bases align to TRBD1. CDR1 and CDR2 (germline): LGHDT, YNNKEL (reference sequence). The CDR3 length is 19 residues. V trimming: 4 bases; J trimming: 0 bases; junction bases outside the gene matches: 14. CDR3 nucleotide sequence: TGTGCCAGCAGCCTTTCCTCCGGGACAGGGGTGTGCATGAACACTGAAGCTTTCTTT. As protein: CASSLSSGTGVCMNTEAFF.

This clone was counted a single time. The chain recombines TRBV30 with TRBJ1-6; 8 bases are shared with TRBD1. Germline-derived CDR1 and CDR2 are GTSNPN and SVGIG (reference sequence). V shed 3 bases, J shed 7 bases, and the junction held 8 bases outside the gene matches. The length of the CDR3 is 15 residues. CDR3 nucleotides: TGTGCCTGGAGAACAAGCGACAGGGGAAATTCACCCCTCCACTTT. Protein: CAWRTSDRGNSPLHF.

This sequence joins TRBV6-2 or TRBV6-3 and TRBJ2-3, with 10 positions matching TRBD2. This CDR3 is 16 amino acids long. Trimming at V came to 7 bases and at J to 9 bases, leaving 16 bases not matched to a gene. The V gene's germline CDR1 is MNHEY and CDR2 SVGEGT. The CDR3 is CASTPLAGRSALTQYF. As DNA, the CDR3 is TGTGCCAGCACCCCACTAGCGGGGAGAAGTGCCTTAACGCAGTATTTT.

J is TRBJ1-1 and V is TRBV19, with no clear D. The CDR3 loop spans 15 amino acids. V lost 8 bases and J 1 base, leaving 17 bases between the germline ends. Germline V gene sequence: CDR1 LNHDA, CDR2 SQIVND (reference sequence). CDR3 loop: CASLSTGWGNTEAFF. CDR3 nucleotide sequence: TGTGCCAGTCTCTCGACGGGGTGGGGGAACACTGAAGCTTTCTTT.